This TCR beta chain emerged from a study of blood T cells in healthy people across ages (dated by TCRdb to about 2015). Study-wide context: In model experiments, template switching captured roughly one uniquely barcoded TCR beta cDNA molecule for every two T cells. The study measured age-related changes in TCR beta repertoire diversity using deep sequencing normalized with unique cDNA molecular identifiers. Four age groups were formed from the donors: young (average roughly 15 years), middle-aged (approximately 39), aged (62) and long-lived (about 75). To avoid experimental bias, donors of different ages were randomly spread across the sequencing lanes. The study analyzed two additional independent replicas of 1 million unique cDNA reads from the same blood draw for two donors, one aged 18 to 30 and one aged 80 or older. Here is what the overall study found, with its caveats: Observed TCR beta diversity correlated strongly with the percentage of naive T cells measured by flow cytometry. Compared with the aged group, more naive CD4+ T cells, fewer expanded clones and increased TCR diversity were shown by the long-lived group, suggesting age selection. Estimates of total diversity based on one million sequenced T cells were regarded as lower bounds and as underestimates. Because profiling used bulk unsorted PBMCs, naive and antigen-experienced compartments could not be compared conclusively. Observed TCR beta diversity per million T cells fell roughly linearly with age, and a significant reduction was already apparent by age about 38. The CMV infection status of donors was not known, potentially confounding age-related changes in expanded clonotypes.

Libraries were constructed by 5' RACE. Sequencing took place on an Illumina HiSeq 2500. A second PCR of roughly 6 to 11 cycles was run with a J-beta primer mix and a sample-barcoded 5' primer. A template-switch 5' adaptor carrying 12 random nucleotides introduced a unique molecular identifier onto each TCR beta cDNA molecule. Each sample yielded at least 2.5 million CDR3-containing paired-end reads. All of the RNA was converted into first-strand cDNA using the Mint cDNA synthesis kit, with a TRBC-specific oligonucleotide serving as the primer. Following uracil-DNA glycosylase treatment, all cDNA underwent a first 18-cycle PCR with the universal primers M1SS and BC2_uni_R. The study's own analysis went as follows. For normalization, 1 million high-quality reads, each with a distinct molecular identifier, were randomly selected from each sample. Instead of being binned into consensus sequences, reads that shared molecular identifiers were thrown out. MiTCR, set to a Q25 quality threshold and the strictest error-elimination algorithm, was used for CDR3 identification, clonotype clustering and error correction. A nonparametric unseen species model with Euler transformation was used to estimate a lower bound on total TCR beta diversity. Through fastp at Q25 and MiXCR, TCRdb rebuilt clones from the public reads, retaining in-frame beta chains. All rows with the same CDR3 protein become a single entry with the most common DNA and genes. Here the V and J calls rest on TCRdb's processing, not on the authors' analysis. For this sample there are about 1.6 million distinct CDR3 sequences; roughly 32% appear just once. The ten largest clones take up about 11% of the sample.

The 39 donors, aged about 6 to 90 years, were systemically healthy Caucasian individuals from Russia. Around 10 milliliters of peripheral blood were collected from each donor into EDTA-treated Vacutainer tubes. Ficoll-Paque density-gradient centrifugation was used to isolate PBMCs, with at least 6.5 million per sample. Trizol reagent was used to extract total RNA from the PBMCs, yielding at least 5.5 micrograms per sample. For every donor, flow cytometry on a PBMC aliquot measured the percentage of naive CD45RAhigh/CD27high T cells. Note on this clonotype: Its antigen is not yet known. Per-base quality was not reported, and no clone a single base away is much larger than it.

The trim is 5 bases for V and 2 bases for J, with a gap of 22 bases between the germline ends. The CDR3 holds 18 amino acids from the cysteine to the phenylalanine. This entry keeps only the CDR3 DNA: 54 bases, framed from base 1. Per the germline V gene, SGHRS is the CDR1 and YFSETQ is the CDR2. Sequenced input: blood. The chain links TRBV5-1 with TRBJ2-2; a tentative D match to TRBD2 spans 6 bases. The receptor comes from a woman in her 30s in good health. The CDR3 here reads CASRLKVVSGPNTGELFF. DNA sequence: TGCGCCAGCAGACTTAAAGTAGTGAGCGGGCCAAACACCGGGGAGCTGTTTTTT.